The sequence of this T cell receptor (beta chain) was determined in a study of early T cells in non-severe SARS-CoV-2 infection. The wider study: Sequenced bulk RNA came from whole blood that was unsorted, and chains were unpaired.

In this sample, this clonotype turned up a few times. The antigen is undetermined. Unique molecular identifier tags were affixed to discrete cDNA molecules. In TCRdb, the 5' RACE reads were re-called with MiXCR into one record per CDR3 protein. The sample includes around 77,000 distinct CDR3 sequences, 5% of them seen just once. General study points: Anti-spike CD8 specificities were favored by VDJdb matching, whose results missed private and CD4 specificities.

This CDR3 is 13 amino acids long. V was cut by 3 bases and J by 4 bases, with 10 bases left in between. Germline V gene sequence: CDR1 SGHKS, CDR2 YYEKEE (reference sequence). The material sequenced was whole blood, taken at baseline. This clonotype originated in an adult who was a healthcare worker with PCR-confirmed SARS-CoV-2 infection or an uninfected control (not recorded which). The chain carries TRBV5-5 and TRBJ1-1; perhaps TRBD1 as D (6 bases). CDR3 DNA sequence: TGTGCCAGCAGCTGGGGGGCTAGCACTGAAGCTTTCTTT. It specifies CASSWGASTEAFF. Full variable domain (remainder filled in from reference TRBV5-5 and TRBJ1-1): DAGVTQSPTHLIKTRGQQVTLRCSPISGHKSVSWYQQVLGQGPQFIFQYYEKEERGRGNFPDRFSARQFPNYSSELNVNALLLGDSALYLCASSWGASTEAFFGQGTRLTVV.